This T cell receptor (beta chain) was obtained from a study of PD-1 blockade in classical Hodgkin lymphoma. On the study more broadly: Patients were treated with nivolumab at 3 mg/kg, and this was given intravenously every 2 weeks. The study, taken as a whole, reports: Relapsed/refractory patients reportedly had lower baseline diversity than newly diagnosed patients. In CD4+ cells, TCR diversity went up significantly by C4D1, but in CD8+ cells it did not. Reasons behind the repertoire differences stay unclear, perhaps disease activity or earlier therapy.

With respect to this clone: Its antigen is as yet unknown.

Data came from immunoSEQ multiplex PCR; TCRdb stores just in-frame clones and leaves some out. This sample yields about 63,000 clones, of which 88% are seen a single time; roughly 5.4% belongs to the top ten. Brentuximab vedotin exposure varied, and every patient relapsed after autologous stem cell transplantation. This clonotype originated in a human donor with classical Hodgkin lymphoma. The material was peripheral blood mononuclear cells (PBMCs), obtained before the second cycle of nivolumab.

The chain's CDR3 is CASSNRDSSSRNEQFF. CDR3 DNA sequence: TGTGCCAGCAGTAACCGGGACTCCTCGTCGAGGAATGAGCAGTTCTTC. The chain is built from TRBV6-6 and TRBJ2-1, with a weak D call TRBD2 (6 bases). Germline assignment: CDR1 MNHNY and CDR2 SVGAGI (reference sequence). V lost 5 bases and J lost 7, with 21 bases in between. The CDR3 spans 16 residues.